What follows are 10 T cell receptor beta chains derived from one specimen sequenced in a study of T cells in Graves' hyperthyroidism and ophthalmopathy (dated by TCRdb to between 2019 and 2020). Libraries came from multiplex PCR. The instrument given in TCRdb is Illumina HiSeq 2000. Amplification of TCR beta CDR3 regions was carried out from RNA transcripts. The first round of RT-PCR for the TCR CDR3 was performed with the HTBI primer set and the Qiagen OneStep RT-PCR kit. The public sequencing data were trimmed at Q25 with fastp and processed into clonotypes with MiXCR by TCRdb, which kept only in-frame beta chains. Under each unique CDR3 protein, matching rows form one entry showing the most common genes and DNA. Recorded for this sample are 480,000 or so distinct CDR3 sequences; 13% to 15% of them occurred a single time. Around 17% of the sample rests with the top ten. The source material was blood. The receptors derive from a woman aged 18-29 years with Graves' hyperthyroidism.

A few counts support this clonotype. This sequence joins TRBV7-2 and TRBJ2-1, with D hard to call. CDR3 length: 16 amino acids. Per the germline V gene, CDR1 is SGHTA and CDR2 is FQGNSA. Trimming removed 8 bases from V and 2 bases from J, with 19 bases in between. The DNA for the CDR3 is TGTGCCAGCGGAACCGTCCGTATGAGCCCCTACAATGAGCAGTTCTTC. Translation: CASGTVRMSPYNEQFF.

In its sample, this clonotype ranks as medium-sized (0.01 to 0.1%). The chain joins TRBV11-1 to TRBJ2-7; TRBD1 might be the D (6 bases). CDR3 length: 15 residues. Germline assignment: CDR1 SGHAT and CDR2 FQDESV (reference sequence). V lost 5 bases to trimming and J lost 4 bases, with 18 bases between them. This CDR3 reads CASSRAGTQGYEQYF. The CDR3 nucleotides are TGTGCCAGCAGCCGCGCCGGGACACAAGGATACGAGCAGTACTTC.

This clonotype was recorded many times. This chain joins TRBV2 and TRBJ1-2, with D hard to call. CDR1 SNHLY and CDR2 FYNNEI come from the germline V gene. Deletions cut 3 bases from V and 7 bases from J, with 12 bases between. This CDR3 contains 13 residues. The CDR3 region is CASSDWEGFGYTF. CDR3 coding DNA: TGTGCCAGCAGTGACTGGGAGGGTTTTGGCTACACCTTC.

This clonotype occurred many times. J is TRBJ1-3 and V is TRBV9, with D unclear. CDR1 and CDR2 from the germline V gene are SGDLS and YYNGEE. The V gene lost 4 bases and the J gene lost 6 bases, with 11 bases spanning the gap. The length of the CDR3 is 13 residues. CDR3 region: CASSTAEQNTIYF. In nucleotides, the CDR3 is TGTGCCAGCAGCACGGCGGAGCAAAACACCATATATTTT.

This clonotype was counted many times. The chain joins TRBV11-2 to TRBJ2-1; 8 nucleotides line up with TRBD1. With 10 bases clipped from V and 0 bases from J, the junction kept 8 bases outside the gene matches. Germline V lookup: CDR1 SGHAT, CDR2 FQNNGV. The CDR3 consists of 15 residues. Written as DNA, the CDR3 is TGTGCCACTTCTAACAGGGGGAGCTCCTACAATGAGCAGTTCTTC. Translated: CATSNRGSSYNEQFF.

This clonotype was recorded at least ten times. CDR3 coding DNA: TGTGCCAGCAGCTTAGGACAGAAATATGGCTACACCTTC. Protein sequence: CASSLGQKYGYTF. The chain employs TRBV13 and TRBJ1-2; D remains ambiguous. Trimming cost V 0 bases and J 5 bases, with 7 bases left between them. The CDR3 extends over 13 amino acids. Germline V CDR1 and CDR2: PRHDT, FYEKMQ (reference sequence). The whole variable domain, filled in from reference TRBV13 and TRBJ1-2, reads AAGVIQSPRHLIKEKRETATLKCYPIPRHDTVYWYQQGPGQDPQFLISFYEKMQSDKGSIPDRFSAQQFSDYHSELNMSSLELGDSALYFCASSLGQKYGYTFGSGTRLTVV.

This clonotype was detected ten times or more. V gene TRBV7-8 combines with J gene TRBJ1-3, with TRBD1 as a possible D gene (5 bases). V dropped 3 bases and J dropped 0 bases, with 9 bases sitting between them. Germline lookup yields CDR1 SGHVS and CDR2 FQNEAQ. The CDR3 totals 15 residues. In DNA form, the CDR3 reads TGTGCCAGCAGCTTGGGGAGGGGCTCTGGAAACACCATATATTTT. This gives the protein CASSLGRGSGNTIYF.

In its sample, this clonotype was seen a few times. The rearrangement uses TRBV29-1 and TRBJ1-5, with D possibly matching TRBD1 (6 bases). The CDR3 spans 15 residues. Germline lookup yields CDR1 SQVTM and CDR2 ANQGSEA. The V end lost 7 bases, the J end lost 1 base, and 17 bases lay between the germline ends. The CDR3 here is CSAGGGYGSNQPQHF. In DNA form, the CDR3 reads TGCAGCGCTGGGGGGGGCTATGGGAGCAATCAGCCCCAGCATTTT.

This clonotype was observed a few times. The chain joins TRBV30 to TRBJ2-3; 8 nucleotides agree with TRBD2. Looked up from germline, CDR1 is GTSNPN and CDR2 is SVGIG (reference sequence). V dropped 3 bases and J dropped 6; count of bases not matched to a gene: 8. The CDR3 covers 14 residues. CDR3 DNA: TGTGCCTGGAGGAGAGGACTAGCCTGGGATACGCAGTATTTT. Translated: CAWRRGLAWDTQYF.

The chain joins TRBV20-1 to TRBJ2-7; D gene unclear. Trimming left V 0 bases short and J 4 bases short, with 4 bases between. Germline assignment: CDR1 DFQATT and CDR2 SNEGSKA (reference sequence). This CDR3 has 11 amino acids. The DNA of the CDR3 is TGCAGTGCTAGAGAAAAATACGAGCAGTACGTC. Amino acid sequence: CSAREKYEQYV.